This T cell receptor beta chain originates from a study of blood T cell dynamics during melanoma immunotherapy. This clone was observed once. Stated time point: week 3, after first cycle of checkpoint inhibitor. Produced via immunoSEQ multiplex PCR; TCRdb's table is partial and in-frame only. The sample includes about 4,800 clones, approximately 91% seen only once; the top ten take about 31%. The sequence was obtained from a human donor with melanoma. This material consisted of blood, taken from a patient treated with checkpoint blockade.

CDR3 nucleotide sequence: TGTGCCAGCAGCTTGAGACAGGCTGGGGATGAAAAACTGTTTTTT. Amino acid sequence: CASSLRQAGDEKLFF. V gene TRBV5-8 combines with J gene TRBJ1-4; perhaps TRBD1 as D (6 bases). Germline V gene sequence: CDR1 SGHTS, CDR2 YDEGEE. The V and J ends lost 1 base and 6 bases respectively, with 13 bases between them. The CDR3 is 15 amino acids.